These T cell receptor beta chains were read from a single sample in a study of vaccination effects on CD4 cells after COVID-19. Profiled with immunoSEQ multiplex PCR; TCRdb holds only in-frame clones, not every one. The sample has tens of thousands of clones, 70% to 75% seen once. These TCRs are of unknown antigen specificity. The input for sequencing was CD4+ T cells from PBMCs cultured with SARS-CoV-2 spike peptides, taken before COVID-19 vaccination. The origin of the receptors is a human donor who received a COVID-19 vaccine. CDR3s include the opening cysteine and the closing phenylalanine or tryptophan. D genes are given only for firm matches. Clone size appears in some rows only: once, few, many, or a class for an expanded clone.

.,TRBV6-5,TRBJ2-1,.,CASSYLRGKVDEQFF,TGTGCCAGCAGTTATTTAAGAGGGAAGGTGGATGAGCAGTTCTTC
TRBD1,TRBV6-5,TRBJ1-4,.,CASRVGQGNEKLFF,TGTGCCAGCAGAGTTGGACAGGGGAATGAAAAACTGTTTTTT
.,TRBV10-3,TRBJ1-3,few,CAISGSGNTIYF,TGTGCCATCAGTGGGTCCGGAAACACCATATATTTT
.,TRBV7-9,TRBJ2-5,few,CASSESWEVGETQYF,TGTGCCAGCAGCGAGAGCTGGGAGGTCGGGGAGACCCAGTACTTC
.,TRBV6-2/TRBV6-3,TRBJ1-6,.,CASSYTRVTSPLHF,TGTGCCAGCAGTTACACTCGGGTCACTTCACCCCTCCACTTT
.,TRBV29-1,TRBJ1-5,.,CSVGQSLNQPQHF,TGCAGCGTCGGACAGTCCCTCAATCAGCCCCAGCATTTT
TRBD1,TRBV5-1,TRBJ2-1,.,CASSPRQGTNEQFF,TGCGCCAGCAGCCCGCGACAGGGGACCAATGAGCAGTTCTTC
.,TRBV5-8,TRBJ2-2,few,CASSLVYTGRGWTGELFF,TGTGCCAGCAGCTTGGTCTATACAGGGAGAGGATGGACCGGGGAGCTGTTTTTT
TRBD1,TRBV6-5,TRBJ1-1,.,CASRTGGAGYTEAFF,TGTGCCAGCAGAACAGGGGGCGCAGGGTACACTGAAGCTTTCTTT
.,TRBV11-2,TRBJ2-3,.,CASSRWSDASTDTQYF,TGTGCCAGCAGCCGGTGGTCCGACGCTAGCACAGATACGCAGTATTTT
TRBD2,TRBV7-9,TRBJ2-7,.,CASSSWLLAGGSSYEQYF,TGTGCCAGCAGCTCCTGGCTTCTAGCGGGAGGGAGCTCCTACGAGCAGTACTTC
.,TRBV6-5,TRBJ1-4,.,CASSPTVTNEKLFF,TGTGCCAGCAGTCCGACAGTAACTAATGAAAAACTGTTTTTT
.,TRBV14,TRBJ1-1,few,CASSQSRGWGTEAFF,TGTGCCAGCAGCCAGTCGAGAGGATGGGGGACTGAAGCTTTCTTT
.,TRBV18,TRBJ2-1,once,CASSLGDYNEQFF,TGTGCCAGCTCACTGGGGGACTACAATGAGCAGTTCTTC
TRBD2,TRBV5-1,TRBJ2-7,.,CASRPGVAGGTEQYF,TGCGCCAGCAGACCCGGAGTAGCGGGAGGGACTGAGCAGTACTTC
TRBD2,TRBV6-5,TRBJ2-5,.,CASSYSTSAKETQYF,TGTGCCAGCAGTTACTCGACTAGCGCCAAAGAGACCCAGTACTTC
.,TRBV11-2,TRBJ1-2,few,CASSLGLFYGYTF,TGTGCCAGCAGCTTAGGACTCTTCTATGGCTACACCTTC
.,TRBV3-1/TRBV3-2,TRBJ2-7,.,CASSQDMTYVEQYF,TGTGCCAGCAGCCAAGATATGACCTACGTGGAGCAGTACTTC
.,TRBV4-1,TRBJ1-4,.,CASSDPYEKLFF,TGCGCCAGCAGCGACCCATATGAAAAACTGTTTTTT
.,TRBV13,TRBJ2-5,once,CASSLAVGTQYF,TGTGCCAGCAGCCTCGCAGTGGGGACCCAGTACTTC
.,TRBV18,TRBJ1-1,.,CASSPEFVTEAFF,TGTGCCAGCTCACCAGAGTTTGTAACAGAAGCTTTCTTT
TRBD2,TRBV3-1/TRBV3-2,TRBJ2-5,.,CASSQVSGVQETQYF,TGTGCCAGCAGCCAGGTCAGCGGGGTTCAAGAGACCCAGTACTTC
.,TRBV12-3/TRBV12-4,TRBJ2-5,.,CASSRGGGETQYF,TGTGCCAGCAGTAGGGGAGGAGGGGAGACCCAGTACTTC
.,TRBV4-2,TRBJ2-7,few,CASSPDLSRVYEQYF,TGTGCCAGCAGCCCTGACCTCAGTCGGGTTTACGAGCAGTACTTC
TRBD1,TRBV10-3,TRBJ1-2,.,CAISRDRRDYGYTF,TGTGCCATCAGTCGGGACAGGCGGGACTATGGCTACACCTTC
.,TRBV4-1,TRBJ2-1,once,CASSSPRGGRFF,TGCGCCAGCAGCTCCCCTCGGGGAGGTCGGTTCTTC
.,TRBV7-9,TRBJ1-3,.,CASSLEARASGNTIYF,TGTGCCAGCAGCTTAGAGGCCAGGGCCTCTGGAAACACCATATATTTT
.,TRBV2,TRBJ1-2,few,CASSGTGVRGYTF,TGTGCCAGCAGTGGGACGGGGGTGAGGGGCTACACCTTC
.,TRBV4-2,TRBJ1-4,once,CASSPSASGRANEKLFF,TGTGCCAGCAGCCCCAGTGCCTCGGGGCGGGCTAATGAAAAACTGTTTTTT
.,TRBV7-2,TRBJ2-5,.,CASSLGATRRETQYF,TGTGCCAGCAGCTTGGGGGCGACTAGACGAGAGACCCAGTACTTC
.,TRBV5-1,TRBJ1-1,.,CASSLASGEEAFF,TGCGCCAGCAGCTTGGCTTCGGGGGAGGAAGCTTTCTTT